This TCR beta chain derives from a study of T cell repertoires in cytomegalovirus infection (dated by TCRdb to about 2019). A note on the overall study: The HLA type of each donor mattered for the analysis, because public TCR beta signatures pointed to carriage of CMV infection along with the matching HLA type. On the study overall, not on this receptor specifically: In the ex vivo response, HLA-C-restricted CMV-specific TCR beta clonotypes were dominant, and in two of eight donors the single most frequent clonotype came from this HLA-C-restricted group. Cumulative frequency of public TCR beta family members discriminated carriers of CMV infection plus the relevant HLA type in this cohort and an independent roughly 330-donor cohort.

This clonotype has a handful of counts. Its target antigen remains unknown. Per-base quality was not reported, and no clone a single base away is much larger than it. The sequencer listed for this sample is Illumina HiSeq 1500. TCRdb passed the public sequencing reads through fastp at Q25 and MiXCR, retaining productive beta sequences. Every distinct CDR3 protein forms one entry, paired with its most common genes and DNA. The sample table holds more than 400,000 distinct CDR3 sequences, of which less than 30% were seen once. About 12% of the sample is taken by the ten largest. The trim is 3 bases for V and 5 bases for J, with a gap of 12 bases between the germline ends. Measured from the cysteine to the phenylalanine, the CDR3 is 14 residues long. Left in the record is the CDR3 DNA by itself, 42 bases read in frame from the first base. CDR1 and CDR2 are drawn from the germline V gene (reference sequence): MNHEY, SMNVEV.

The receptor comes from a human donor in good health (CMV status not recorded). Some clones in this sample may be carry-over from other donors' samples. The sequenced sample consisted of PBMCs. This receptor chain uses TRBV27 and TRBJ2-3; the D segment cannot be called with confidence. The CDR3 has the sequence CASSFGVSVDTQYF. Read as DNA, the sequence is TGTGCCAGCAGTTTTGGTGTTTCTGTAGATACGCAGTATTTT.